What follows describes a single T cell receptor (beta chain). Antigen specificity is unknown. These data come from a study of shared clonotypes between healthy human individuals. Findings and limits, study-wide: The researchers took only blood, and tissue repertoires probably look different. Expectations were that clonotype sharing among donors would be affected by sequencing depth.

Without sorting, samples used tens of millions of PBMCs for genomic DNA. V gave up 5 bases and J gave up 2 bases, with 17 bases separating them. Germline V gene lookup returns CDR1 SEHNR and CDR2 FQNEAQ (reference sequence). The CDR3 extends over 16 amino acids. Ten immunoSEQ deep assay plates were used to sequence the DNA of unsorted PBMCs. Clones were sequenced by immunoSEQ multiplex PCR, and TCRdb holds only the in-frame ones, with some missing. The table includes 450,000 to 650,000 clones, roughly four fifths detected once. Sequencing used PBMCs. The rearrangement links TRBV7-9 to TRBJ2-3, with D tentatively TRBD2 (5 bases). The TCR comes from a woman aged 40 to 49 in good health. Some clones in this sample may be carry-over from other donors' samples. The CDR3 DNA reads as TGTGCCAGCAGCCTCTTTGCGGGCGGACTCACAGATACGCAGTATTTT. Protein sequence: CASSLFAGGLTDTQYF. The whole variable domain, remainder taken from reference TRBV7-9 and TRBJ2-3, is DTGVSQNPRHKITKRGQNVTFRCDPISEHNRLYWYRQTLGQGPEFLTYFQNEAQLEKSRLLSDRFSAERPKGSFSTLEIQRTEQGDSAMYLCASSLFAGGLTDTQYFGPGTRLTVL.